This is a list of T cell receptor beta chains from one sample in a study of T cells in Graves' hyperthyroidism and ophthalmopathy. A single record per CDR3 protein comes from TCRdb applying MiXCR to the multiplex PCR reads. The table includes around 500,000 distinct CDR3 sequences, about 14% detected once. The sequenced sample consisted of blood. The receptors come from a woman aged 40 to 49 with Graves' hyperthyroidism. The CDR3 runs from the conserved cysteine through the conserved F or W. The order of the fields is CDR3 DNA, CDR3 protein, J gene, V gene, clone size, D gene. D genes are given only for firm matches. Where a row states a size, it is once, few, many or the class of an expanded clone; other rows omit it.

DNA: TGTGCCAGCAGTGAATTGTTACTAGCAATAGATACGCAGTATTTT
CDR3: CASSELLLAIDTQYF
J: TRBJ2-3
V: TRBV6-1
size: many
D: .

DNA: TGTGCCAGCAACGCGACAGGGTTTGGGATAACACGTTTAGTAGATACGCAGTATTTT
CDR3: CASNATGFGITRLVDTQYF
J: TRBJ2-3
V: TRBV6-1
size: few
D: TRBD1

DNA: TGTGCCAGCAGCCCGGGCCCAGGGGGCGTCAAAAACATTCAGTACTTC
CDR3: CASSPGPGGVKNIQYF
J: TRBJ2-4
V: TRBV6-2/TRBV6-3
size: few
D: TRBD1

DNA: TGCGCCAGCAGCGTCTCCGGAACAGGGGGGAACACTGAAGCTTTCTTT
CDR3: CASSVSGTGGNTEAFF
J: TRBJ1-1
V: TRBV5-1
size: many
D: TRBD1

DNA: TGTGCCAGCAGTGATAAGACAGGAACCTACGAGCAGTACTTC
CDR3: CASSDKTGTYEQYF
J: TRBJ2-7
V: TRBV2
size: many
D: .

DNA: TGTGCCAGCAGTTTAGGGGCAGGGCTTCAGCCCCAGCATTTT
CDR3: CASSLGAGLQPQHF
J: TRBJ1-5
V: TRBV12-3/TRBV12-4
size: many
D: .

DNA: TGTGCCAGCAGCCAAGATGGCGCGCGGAATGAGCAGTTCTTC
CDR3: CASSQDGARNEQFF
J: TRBJ2-1
V: TRBV14
size: once
D: .

DNA: TGTGCCAGCAGCCAAGAGCCCATCGAGAACCAGTACTTC
CDR3: CASSQEPIENQYF
J: TRBJ2-5
V: TRBV3-1
size: many
D: .

DNA: TGCAGCGTTGAGGGGGTTACGGGACTAGTATCGCATGAGCAGTTCTTC
CDR3: CSVEGVTGLVSHEQFF
J: TRBJ2-1
V: TRBV29-1
size: .
D: TRBD2

DNA: TGCGCCAGCAGCATAACGGGAGCCGATACGCAGTATTTT
CDR3: CASSITGADTQYF
J: TRBJ2-3
V: TRBV5-1
size: many
D: .

DNA: TGTGCCAGCAGCTTGGACACCGGGACTTTCCAGCAGTTCTTC
CDR3: CASSLDTGTFQQFF
J: TRBJ2-1
V: TRBV11-2
size: many
D: .

DNA: TGCAGTGCCCATCCCGGACAAGAGTTTCAGCCCCAGCATTTT
CDR3: CSAHPGQEFQPQHF
J: TRBJ1-5
V: TRBV20-1
size: .
D: .

DNA: TGTGCCAGCAGCTCTGGACGGGTAGACCACTATGGCTACACCTTC
CDR3: CASSSGRVDHYGYTF
J: TRBJ1-2
V: TRBV28
size: many
D: .

DNA: TGTGCCAGCAGCTTAATGTCGACGGACTACGGTTACGAGCAGTACTTC
CDR3: CASSLMSTDYGYEQYF
J: TRBJ2-7
V: TRBV7-2
size: many
D: .

DNA: TGTGCCAGCATCCTACATACGGACTATGGCTACACCTTC
CDR3: CASILHTDYGYTF
J: TRBJ1-2
V: TRBV2
size: many
D: .

DNA: TGCAGTGCTAGAGAGGCAGACAATTATGGCTACACCTTC
CDR3: CSAREADNYGYTF
J: TRBJ1-2
V: TRBV20-1
size: many
D: .

DNA: TGCAGCGTTGATTCCAGCGGGAACTCCTACAATGAGCAGTTCTTC
CDR3: CSVDSSGNSYNEQFF
J: TRBJ2-1
V: TRBV29-1
size: many
D: TRBD2

DNA: TGTGCCAGCACCCAGAGGGGGACAGCGACAGATACGCAGTATTTT
CDR3: CASTQRGTATDTQYF
J: TRBJ2-3
V: TRBV28
size: many
D: TRBD1

DNA: TGCAGTGCTCACAGGGTTATGAACACTGAAGCTTTCTTT
CDR3: CSAHRVMNTEAFF
J: TRBJ1-1
V: TRBV20-1
size: .
D: .

DNA: TGTGCCACCAGCTCGATAGATGGGGGGGGTTCCAATGAGCAGTTCTTC
CDR3: CATSSIDGGGSNEQFF
J: TRBJ2-1
V: TRBV15
size: few
D: TRBD2

DNA: TGTGCCAGCAAAGTAATCACCGGGGAGCTGTTTTTT
CDR3: CASKVITGELFF
J: TRBJ2-2
V: TRBV2
size: many
D: .

DNA: TGTGCCAGCAGTTACGGTCAGGTCTACGAGCAGTACTTC
CDR3: CASSYGQVYEQYF
J: TRBJ2-7
V: TRBV6-9
size: .
D: .

DNA: TGTGCCAGCAGCGTGGGTATGGACACCGGGGAGCTGTTTTTT
CDR3: CASSVGMDTGELFF
J: TRBJ2-2
V: TRBV9
size: few
D: .

DNA: TGTGCCAGCAGGCTAGCGGGGACGTACCAAGAGACCCAGTACTTC
CDR3: CASRLAGTYQETQYF
J: TRBJ2-5
V: TRBV12-3/TRBV12-4
size: many
D: TRBD2

DNA: TGTGCCAGCAGACTAGCGGATACGCAGTATTTT
CDR3: CASRLADTQYF
J: TRBJ2-3
V: TRBV12-3/TRBV12-4
size: few
D: TRBD2

DNA: TGTGCCAGCAGCCCTGTAGGCGCAGATACGCAGTATTTT
CDR3: CASSPVGADTQYF
J: TRBJ2-3
V: TRBV7-9
size: .
D: .

DNA: TGTACCACCAGTGATTCGCGGGGATTACTCTATGGCTACACCTTC
CDR3: CTTSDSRGLLYGYTF
J: TRBJ1-2
V: TRBV24-1
size: .
D: .

DNA: TGCAGTGCTACAGGGTCAGGCAATCAGCCCCAGCATTTT
CDR3: CSATGSGNQPQHF
J: TRBJ1-5
V: TRBV20-1
size: .
D: .

DNA: TGCGCCAGCAGCCCAAGGACAGCAGTGAATGAAAAACTGTTTTTT
CDR3: CASSPRTAVNEKLFF
J: TRBJ1-4
V: TRBV5-1
size: few
D: .

DNA: TGTGCCAGCAGCTTAGCGGGGCCACAGGGGCGCGGAGGTAATCAGCCCCAGCATTTT
CDR3: CASSLAGPQGRGGNQPQHF
J: TRBJ1-5
V: TRBV7-8
size: many
D: TRBD1

DNA: TGCGCCAGCAGCCCGGGGGCGAGGGGGGATAGGGGCACTGAAGCTTTCTTT
CDR3: CASSPGARGDRGTEAFF
J: TRBJ1-1
V: TRBV5-1
size: few
D: .

DNA: TGTGCCAGCAGTTTCGGGGAGAATCAGCCCCAGCATTTT
CDR3: CASSFGENQPQHF
J: TRBJ1-5
V: TRBV12-3/TRBV12-4
size: many
D: .